Listed here are 16 T cell receptor beta chains from one sample, sequenced in a study of cytomegalovirus exposure and HLA in healthy donors. The PCR made use of 60 Vbeta and 13 Jbeta primers. The data were produced by immunoSEQ multiplex PCR, yet TCRdb's version contains in-frame clones alone and is incomplete. The sample has around 180,000 clones; around 82% are singletons. The material sequenced was PBMCs. These receptors were taken from a woman in her fifties or sixties in good health and CMV-seropositive.

This chain links TRBV5-6 with TRBJ2-7, with 10 bases fitting TRBD1. This CDR3 has 14 residues. In germline, CDR1 is SGHDT, CDR2 YYEEEE. After removal of 2 bases from V and 2 bases from J, the junction contained 1 base not matched to a gene. CDR3 bases: TGTGCCAGCAGCTTCGGGACAGGGGCCTACGAGCAGTACTTC. The encoded protein is CASSFGTGAYEQYF. Full variable domain (outside the CDR3, taken from reference TRBV5-6 and TRBJ2-7): DAGVTQSPTHLIKTRGQQVTLRCSPKSGHDTVSWYQQALGQGPQFIFQYYEEEERQRGNFPDRFSGHQFPNYSSELNVNALLLGDSALYLCASSFGTGAYEQYFGPGTRLTVT.

The rearrangement links TRBV29-1 to TRBJ1-5, with D maybe TRBD1 (5 bases). Germline V gives CDR1 SQVTM, CDR2 ANQGSEA. Trimming removed 6 bases at V and 4 bases at J, with 13 bases between. The CDR3 spans 13 residues. CDR3 sequence: CSVGGDGNQPQHF. The CDR3 DNA is TGCAGCGTGGGGGGGGACGGGAATCAGCCCCAGCATTTT.

In its sample, this clone was seen once. V is TRBV5-1 and J is TRBJ2-2; 9 nucleotides align to TRBD1. The CDR3 is 13 amino acids. Per germline, CDR1 SGHRS and CDR2 YFSETQ. CDR3 nucleotides: TGCGCGGCCCGGGACAGGGAAGCCGGGGAGCTGTTTTTT. This encodes CAARDREAGELFF.

J is TRBJ1-5 and V is TRBV30, with D unclear. CDR1 GTSNPN and CDR2 SVGIG come from the germline V gene (reference sequence). The germline V and J ends were trimmed by 2 bases and 4 bases, with 9 bases remaining between them. The length of the CDR3 is 13 residues. The CDR3 region is CAWSNGVNQPQHF. The CDR3 nucleotides are TGTGCCTGGAGTAACGGGGTTAATCAGCCCCAGCATTTT.

Only a few counts were recorded for this clone. J is TRBJ2-2 and V is TRBV7-3, with 11 nucleotides matching TRBD1. The CDR3 is made up of 15 amino acids. CDR1 and CDR2 (germline): SGHTA, FQGTGA. Trimming took 5 bases from V and 8 from J; bases not matched to a gene: 7. The CDR3 spells CASSPGTGGRGELFF. CDR3 DNA: TGTGCCAGCAGCCCCGGGACAGGGGGTAGGGGGGAGCTGTTTTTT.

CDR3 sequence: CASSYLGGYTF. In DNA form, the CDR3 reads TGTGCCAGCAGTTACCTCGGGGGCTACACCTTC. This chain links TRBV5-4 with TRBJ1-2, with D unclear. V shed 5 bases and J shed 8 bases, with 10 bases lying between them. Germline V gene data show CDR1 as SGHNT and CDR2 as YYREEE (reference sequence). The CDR3 runs to 11 residues.

The CDR3 DNA reads as TGTGCCAGCAGTGGACAAGCGGGGAGCACCGGGGAGCTGTTTTTT. Protein sequence: CASSGQAGSTGELFF. The V and J genes are TRBV2 and TRBJ2-2, with 7 bases aligning to TRBD2. The junction had 6 bases not matched to a gene; V was cut back by 4 bases and J by 4 bases. This CDR3 contains 15 residues. Germline CDR1 is SNHLY and CDR2 is FYNNEI.

This clone was seen repeatedly, ten times or more. V and J are TRBV25-1 and TRBJ2-7, with TRBD1 identical over 7 bases. The CDR3 length is 18 residues. V was clipped by 3 bases and J by 0 bases; unmatched bases: 14. Germline V lookup: CDR1 MGHDK, CDR2 SYGVNS. CDR3 in DNA: TGTGCCAGCAGTGAGCAGGGGCAGGGGGTGACGCTCTCCTACGAGCAGTACTTC. Encoded protein: CASSEQGQGVTLSYEQYF.

This chain uses TRBV11-1 with TRBJ1-6; 10 bases are a match to TRBD1. Germline lookup yields CDR1 SGHAT and CDR2 FQDESV (reference sequence). V lost 3 bases to trimming and J lost 9 bases; unmatched junction nucleotides: 2. CDR3 length: 14 amino acids. CDR3 loop: CASSLTGGFSPLHF. CDR3 nucleotides: TGTGCCAGCAGCTTGACAGGGGGCTTTTCACCCCTCCACTTT. The whole variable domain, filled in from reference TRBV11-1 and TRBJ1-6, reads EAEVAQSPRYKITEKSQAVAFWCDPISGHATLYWYRQILGQGPELLVQFQDESVVDDSQLPKDRFSAERLKGVDSTLKIQPAELGDSAMYLCASSLTGGFSPLHFGNGTRLTVT.

This clone has only one observation. V is TRBV5-7 and J is TRBJ2-1; tentatively, D is TRBD1 (6 bases). TRBV5-7 is marked as an open reading frame, function uncertain. Trimming cost V 3 bases and J 5 bases, with 15 bases left between them. The CDR3 contains 15 residues. The CDR3 sequence is CASSSRDTDHNEQFF. The CDR3 bases are TGTGCCAGCAGCTCCCGGGACACGGACCACAATGAGCAGTTCTTC.

This clone was picked up a small number of times. The V gene is TRBV29-1, the J gene TRBJ2-2, with D maybe TRBD2 (5 bases). V lost 7 bases and J lost 0, with 12 bases in between. This CDR3 is 14 amino acids long. From germline, CDR1 is SQVTM and CDR2 ANQGSEA. The CDR3 sequence: CSARAGTNTGELFF. DNA of the CDR3: TGCAGCGCCCGAGCCGGGACGAACACCGGGGAGCTGTTTTTT.

The CDR3 loop reads CASSPPTGENTEAFF. The DNA of the CDR3 is TGTGCCAGCAGTCCTCCTACAGGGGAGAACACTGAAGCTTTCTTT. The chain joins TRBV5-4 to TRBJ1-1; TRBD1 matches at 7 bases. The V gene end was trimmed by 5 bases and the J gene end by 1 base; junction bases not matched to a gene: 8. This CDR3 is built from 15 residues. Germline V gene sequence: CDR1 SGHNT, CDR2 YYREEE (reference sequence).

In the case of this clone: An end of the junction does not agree with germline; a read error may underlie this. The chain uses TRBV5-6 and TRBJ1-1, with a weak D call TRBD1 (5 bases). The CDR3 runs 14 residues. Germline V CDR1 and CDR2: SGHDT, YYEEEE. DNA of the CDR3: TGTGCCAGCAGTTTGGGGGGGGGAATAGCGGAAGCTTTCTTT. Translating gives CASSLGGGIAEAFF.

This chain uses TRBV5-1 with TRBJ1-1; perhaps TRBD1 as D (5 bases). Looked up from germline, CDR1 is SGHRS and CDR2 is YFSETQ. Trimming removed 1 base from V and 3 bases from J, with 7 bases in between. There are 13 residues in the CDR3. CDR3 protein: CASSLWGDTEAFF. The CDR3 bases are TGCGCCAGCAGCTTGTGGGGGGACACTGAAGCTTTCTTT.

The chain uses TRBV6-1 and TRBJ1-6; perhaps TRBD1 as D (5 bases). V lost 11 bases to trimming and J lost 0 bases, with 8 bases between them. The germline V gene has CDR1 MNHNS and CDR2 SASEGT. CDR3 length: 13 amino acids. The CDR3 coding sequence is TGTGCCGCCAGGGTCTCCTATAATTCACCCCTCCACTTT. Its protein product is CAARVSYNSPLHF.

Comments on this clone: The junction does not match germline at one end; this may be a read error. The chain carries TRBV5-6 and TRBJ1-2; 8 bases are shared with TRBD1. The CDR3 runs to 18 residues. The germline V gene encodes CDR1 SGHDT and CDR2 YYEEEE. The DNA for the CDR3 is TGTGCCAGCAGCTCCCCCGTCGGACAGGGATTTTTTAACAATGGCTACACCTTC. Its translation: CASSSPVGQGFFNNGYTF.